The 31 T cell receptor beta chains presented below share a single source sample, sequenced in a study of T cells in Graves' hyperthyroidism and ophthalmopathy. RNA transcripts served as the template for amplifying TCR beta CDR3 regions. HTBI primers were the set used in a first-round RT-PCR of the TCR CDR3. TCRdb used MiXCR to reprocess the multiplex PCR reads, holding one entry per CDR3 protein. In the table there are about 660,000 distinct CDR3 sequences, 40% to 55% of which are singletons. Sequencing input: peripheral blood or thyroid tissue (not recorded which). The receptors derive from an adult man with Graves' disease, either hyperthyroidism or ophthalmopathy (not recorded which).

This clonotype turned up a few times. The chain couples TRBV29-1 to TRBJ1-4; the match to TRBD1 covers 7 bases. V gave up 7 bases and J gave up 8 bases; unmatched junction bases: 10. Per germline, CDR1 SQVTM and CDR2 ANQGSEA. CDR3 length: 13 amino acids. Written as DNA, the CDR3 is TGCAGCGCCGAAGGGGACAGAAACGAAAAACTGTTTTTT. As protein: CSAEGDRNEKLFF.

This clonotype came up many times. This rearrangement joins TRBV7-2 to TRBJ1-2; D call uncertain. Germline V gene sequence: CDR1 SGHTA, CDR2 FQGNSA. Deletions cut 2 bases from V and 3 bases from J, with 4 bases between. The CDR3 has 12 amino acids. The CDR3 loop reads CASSLRDYGYTF. CDR3 in DNA: TGTGCCAGCAGCTTAAGGGACTATGGCTACACCTTC.

With respect to this clonotype: A much larger clone differs from this one at a single base, so this may be a read error. V gene TRBV6-6 combines with J gene TRBJ1-4; tentative D call: TRBD1 (6 bases). Between the trimmed V and J ends, which lost 6 bases and 7 bases, there was a span of 15 bases. CDR1 is MNHNY and CDR2 is SVGAGI in the germline V gene (reference sequence). The CDR3 loop spans 14 amino acids. CDR3: CASSLGGGREKLFF. The DNA for the CDR3 is TGTGCCAGCAGCCTAGGCGGGGGGCGTGAAAAACTGTTTTTT.

At least ten counts were recorded for this clonotype. V usage is TRBV10-3 and J usage is TRBJ1-2; 8 nucleotides match TRBD1. The CDR3 has 14 amino acids. V lost 7 bases and J lost 5; bases outside the gene matches: 9. Germline CDR1 is ENHRY and CDR2 is SYGVKD. The CDR3 DNA is TGTGCCATCACCCAGGGGGCGCCTTGGTATGGCTACACCTTC. Its translation is CAITQGAPWYGYTF.

V and J are TRBV29-1 and TRBJ1-3; no reliable D call. Germline V gives CDR1 SQVTM, CDR2 ANQGSEA. Trimming took off 6 bases at V and 9 bases at J, with 9 bases between the two ends. The CDR3 loop spans 10 amino acids. CDR3 sequence (DNA): TGCAGCGTCATCGGCAGCACCATATATTTT. Amino acids: CSVIGSTIYF.

Comments on this clonotype: This clone may be a read error of a much larger clone one base away. The gene calls are TRBV20-1 and TRBJ2-5, with 10 nucleotides matching TRBD2. Germline V gives CDR1 DFQATT, CDR2 SNEGSKA (reference sequence). The CDR3 has 14 residues. The trim removed 3 bases at V and 4 bases at J, leaving 5 bases unmatched. CDR3 residues: CSARASGSLETQYF. CDR3 nucleotides: TGCAGTGCTAGGGCTAGCGGGAGTTTAGAGACCCAGTACTTC.

CDR3 loop: CASSEQPGPPNYGYTF. In DNA form, the CDR3 reads TGTGCCAGCAGTGAACAACCGGGACCACCTAACTATGGCTACACCTTC. The gene calls are TRBV25-1 and TRBJ1-2, with a tentative D call TRBD1 (5 bases). This CDR3 contains 16 residues. Trimming stripped 2 bases from V and 0 bases from J, with 13 bases between. CDR1 is MGHDK and CDR2 is SYGVNS in the germline V gene.

This clonotype was found many times. The chain recombines TRBV15 with TRBJ1-1; TRBD1 matches at 7 bases. The CDR3 is 15 amino acids. Unmatched junction bases numbered 10, after V lost 1 base and J lost 8 bases. Germline V CDR1 and CDR2: LNHNV, YYDKDF (reference sequence). CDR3 nucleotide sequence: TGTGCCACCAGCAGAGGAGGGGGGACAGCTTACGAAGCTTTCTTT. Its translation: CATSRGGGTAYEAFF.

CDR3 sequence reads: CASSLDPQGEAFF. The CDR3 bases are TGTGCCAGCAGCTTAGATCCACAGGGTGAAGCTTTCTTT. V gene TRBV11-2 combines with J gene TRBJ1-1; D perhaps matches TRBD1 (6 bases). The CDR3 sequence is 13 residues long. With 0 bases removed from V and 7 bases from J, the gap between germline ends came to 9 bases. The germline gives CDR1 SGHAT, CDR2 FQNNGV.

Comment on this clonotype: A much larger clone lies one base from this, so it may be a read error. The chain employs TRBV7-9 and TRBJ1-5, with D possibly matching TRBD1 (5 bases). CDR1 SEHNR and CDR2 FQNEAQ come from the germline V gene (reference sequence). The CDR3 covers 15 residues. V shed 4 bases and J shed 4 bases, with 14 bases lying between them. CDR3 DNA sequence: TGTGCCAGCAGCTCACTGACAGAGGTGAATCAGCCCCAGCATTTT. Translated, it gives CASSSLTEVNQPQHF.

V usage is TRBV7-2 and J usage is TRBJ1-5; a possible D gene is TRBD1 (5 bases). V was trimmed by 5 bases and J by 2 bases, leaving 25 bases between them. CDR3 size: 19 residues. Germline V gives CDR1 SGHTA, CDR2 FQGNSA. CDR3 in amino acids: CASSQDGGSAQGGNQPQHF. CDR3 nucleotides: TGTGCCAGCAGCCAAGATGGGGGATCGGCGCAGGGAGGCAATCAGCCCCAGCATTTT.

This chain uses TRBV9 with TRBJ2-7, with D tentatively TRBD1 or TRBD2 (5 bases each). Between the trimmed V and J ends, which lost 4 bases and 7 bases, there was a span of 15 bases. Germline CDR1 SGDLS, CDR2 YYNGEE. The CDR3 covers 13 residues. This chain's CDR3 is CASSLTGAREQYF. The CDR3 coding sequence is TGTGCCAGCAGCCTCACCGGGGCTCGAGAGCAGTACTTC.

The chain couples TRBV29-1 to TRBJ1-2, with D possibly being TRBD1 (5 bases). Trimming removed 8 bases from V and 6 bases from J, with 16 bases in between. Germline CDR1 is SQVTM and CDR2 is ANQGSEA. This CDR3 comprises 12 residues. The CDR3 protein is CSSVEPGNGYTF. Here the CDR3 DNA reads TGCAGCAGCGTCGAACCAGGGAATGGCTACACCTTC.

This clonotype came up a few times. The DNA of the CDR3 is TGTGCCAGCAGCCAAGACCGCGCAGGGTACAATCAGCCCCAGCATTTT. This translates into CASSQDRAGYNQPQHF. The chain has TRBV14 and TRBJ1-5; maybe TRBD1 (5 bases). CDR1 is SGHDN, CDR2 FVKESK, per germline. Trimming removed 0 bases at V and 3 bases at J, with 12 bases between. This CDR3 is 16 amino acids long.

This clonotype was seen at least ten times. The gene calls are TRBV2 and TRBJ1-1; D may be TRBD1 (6 bases). Trimming took 1 base from V and 4 from J, leaving 10 bases between them. Germline V gene sequence: CDR1 SNHLY, CDR2 FYNNEI. The CDR3 length is 14 residues. CDR3 loop: CASSEGFRGTEAFF. The DNA of the CDR3 is TGTGCCAGCAGTGAAGGTTTCAGGGGCACTGAAGCTTTCTTT.

This rearrangement joins TRBV12-3 or TRBV12-4 to TRBJ1-5; D is undetermined. V was shortened by 7 bases and J by 4 bases, with 11 bases between the two germline ends. The CDR3 is 13 residues long. This chain's CDR3 is CASTPYLNQPQHF. CDR3 nucleotides: TGTGCCAGCACCCCTTATCTAAATCAGCCCCAGCATTTT.

The chain couples TRBV11-2 to TRBJ1-2; tentatively, D is TRBD1 (5 bases). In germline, CDR1 is SGHAT, CDR2 FQNNGV. This CDR3 is built from 19 residues. V was shortened by 4 bases and J by 5 bases, with 29 bases between the two germline ends. This CDR3 is CASSSSQKQGTAELYGYTF. The CDR3 DNA is TGTGCCAGCAGCTCATCCCAGAAACAAGGGACGGCTGAGCTTTATGGCTACACCTTC.

This clonotype was seen at least ten times. The J gene is TRBJ1-6, the V gene TRBV14; D unresolved. CDR1 is SGHDN and CDR2 is FVKESK in the germline V gene. The CDR3 totals 13 residues. The V end lost 1 base, the J end lost 9 bases, and 7 bases lay between the germline ends. The CDR3 region has the DNA TGTGCCAGCAGCCAAGTCTTCAGTTCACCCCTCCACTTT. Protein product: CASSQVFSSPLHF.

Worth noting for this clonotype: A clone one base away is much larger, so this may be a read error. The gene calls are TRBV15 and TRBJ1-5; D gene uncertain. Germline V gene lookup returns CDR1 LNHNV and CDR2 YYDKDF (reference sequence). The CDR3 covers 16 residues. V lost 0 bases and J lost 5, with 14 bases in between. CDR3 sequence (DNA): TGTGCCACCAGCAGAGATCTCGGGGTTAGGCATCAGCCCCAGCATTTT. Translated: CATSRDLGVRHQPQHF.

The chain has TRBV6-2 or TRBV6-3 and TRBJ2-2; D is possibly TRBD1 (7 bases). The CDR3 totals 16 residues. The V gene lost 7 bases and the J gene lost 5 bases, with 20 bases spanning the gap. Per germline, CDR1 MNHEY and CDR2 SVGEGT. The CDR3 DNA is TGTGCCAGCACCCCTCCCAGGGGGGAAGGAACCGGGGAGCTGTTTTTT. Translation: CASTPPRGEGTGELFF.

The V gene is TRBV5-1, the J gene TRBJ2-7, with a weak D call TRBD2 (5 bases). This CDR3 has 14 residues. The germline V gene has CDR1 SGHRS and CDR2 YFSETQ. The germline V and J ends were trimmed by 1 base and 11 bases, with 19 bases remaining between them. CDR3 nucleotide sequence: TGCGCCAGCAGCTTGTCGGGGTTGGAAAGTGAGGAGTACTTC. Its protein product is CASSLSGLESEEYF.

In its sample, this clonotype was seen many times. The chain combines TRBV7-2 with TRBJ1-3; D gene uncertain. V shed 1 base and J shed 0 bases, with 7 bases lying between them. CDR1 is SGHTA and CDR2 is FQGNSA in the germline V gene. The CDR3 contains 15 residues. The CDR3 coding sequence is TGTGCCAGCAGCTTAGGGTCCAGCTCTGGAAACACCATATATTTT. As protein: CASSLGSSSGNTIYF.

This clonotype was observed many times. V usage is TRBV2 and J usage is TRBJ1-4; D is unclear. Germline loops: CDR1 SNHLY, CDR2 FYNNEI. V lost 1 base to trimming and J lost 7 bases, with 13 bases between them. The CDR3 length is 15 residues. CDR3 DNA: TGTGCCAGCAGTGAAGGCGTGACGAAGGGTGAAAAACTGTTTTTT. It yields the protein CASSEGVTKGEKLFF.

The rearrangement uses TRBV7-9 and TRBJ1-5; no clear D gene. The germline gives CDR1 SEHNR, CDR2 FQNEAQ (reference sequence). The ends were cut back, 5 bases at V and 4 bases at J, with 12 bases in the middle. This CDR3 has 14 residues. CDR3 region: CASSLSSRNQPQHF. The DNA of the CDR3 is TGTGCCAGCAGCCTTTCCAGTAGGAATCAGCCCCAGCATTTT.

This clonotype has more than one count but fewer than ten. This sequence joins TRBV10-3 and TRBJ2-7, with unresolved D. The CDR3 is made up of 13 amino acids. V lost 2 bases, J lost 6 bases, and 11 bases lay in between. From germline, CDR1 is ENHRY and CDR2 SYGVKD. CDR3 in amino acids: CAISEGVSSEQYF. CDR3 coding DNA: TGTGCCATCAGTGAGGGGGTAAGCAGCGAGCAGTACTTC.

The rearrangement joins TRBV15 to TRBJ1-2; a possible D gene is TRBD1 (5 bases). Germline lookup yields CDR1 LNHNV and CDR2 YYDKDF (reference sequence). The CDR3 covers 13 residues. V lost 5 bases, J lost 8 bases, and 15 bases lay in between. CDR3 in amino acids: CATSDVSKGGYTF. Here the CDR3 DNA reads TGTGCCACCAGCGACGTGTCTAAGGGGGGCTACACCTTC.

This clonotype was seen many times. The chain combines TRBV6-1 with TRBJ1-1, with D tentatively TRBD1 (6 bases). Looked up from germline, CDR1 is MNHNS and CDR2 is SASEGT. CDR3 size: 12 residues. Trimming pared 7 bases from V and 1 base from J, leaving 7 bases between. CDR3 loop: CASTTGNTEAFF. The CDR3 DNA reads as TGTGCCAGCACGACAGGGAACACTGAAGCTTTCTTT.

V is TRBV6-5 and J is TRBJ2-7, with TRBD2 identical over 7 bases. The CDR3 contains 14 residues. With V trimmed by 7 bases and J by 5 bases, 11 bases remained unmatched. Germline V lookup: CDR1 MNHEY, CDR2 SVGAGI. The CDR3 DNA follows: TGTGCCAGCACAAGCGGGGATCAAATAAACGAGCAGTACTTC. It translates to CASTSGDQINEQYF.

There are many counts of this clonotype. The rearrangement joins TRBV19 to TRBJ2-5; 8 positions match TRBD1. Germline trimming cut 9 bases from V and 5 bases from J; bases unmatched to any gene: 8. The V gene's germline CDR1 is LNHDA and CDR2 SQIVND (reference sequence). The CDR3 is 13 residues long. Written as DNA, the CDR3 is TGTGCCAGCAGGACAGGGCTGGGGGAGACCCAGTACTTC. This gives the protein CASRTGLGETQYF.

V is TRBV29-1 and J is TRBJ1-5, with D maybe TRBD1 (5 bases). Germline CDR1 reads SQVTM; CDR2 reads ANQGSEA. The CDR3 consists of 13 residues. CDR3 amino acids: CSEDGGGNQPQHF. The CDR3 region has the DNA TGCAGTGAAGACGGGGGTGGCAATCAGCCCCAGCATTTT.

This clonotype has only one observation. The chain links TRBV2 to TRBJ2-1, with D perhaps matching TRBD1 (6 bases). The CDR3 has 13 amino acids. Germline V gene lookup returns CDR1 SNHLY and CDR2 FYNNEI. Trimming cost V 6 bases and J 5 bases, with 11 bases left between them. DNA of the CDR3: TGTGCCAGCAGAGGGACAAGGAACAATGAGCAGTTCTTC. Translation gives CASRGTRNNEQFF.